What follows are 5 T cell receptor beta chains derived from one specimen sequenced in a study of blood T cell repertoires in COVID-19. Libraries were prepared by immunoSEQ multiplex PCR; TCRdb keeps only in-frame clonotypes and omits some of them. The sample includes around 150,000 clones, approximately 80% of them seen just once. Sequencing was carried out using peripheral blood. The receptors stem from a woman in her fifties or sixties with acute or convalescent COVID-19.

The rearrangement joins TRBV28 to TRBJ1-2, with 8 bases lining up with TRBD1. V lost 7 bases, J lost 2 bases, and 9 bases stayed unmatched. The CDR3 is made up of 15 amino acids. CDR1 MDHEN and CDR2 SYDVKM come from the germline V gene. CDR3 loop: CASISPTGVNYGYTF. CDR3 in DNA: TGTGCCAGCATCTCCCCGACAGGGGTAAACTATGGCTACACCTTC.

This chain connects TRBV2 to TRBJ2-1; TRBD2 matches 9 bases. The trim removed 8 bases at V and 5 bases at J, leaving 7 bases unmatched. The CDR3 spans 14 residues. CDR1 is SNHLY, CDR2 FYNNEI, per germline. CDR3 region: CASGAQRGDNEQFF. CDR3 coding DNA: TGTGCCAGCGGAGCCCAGCGGGGGGACAATGAGCAGTTCTTC.

This chain uses TRBV5-6 with TRBJ1-1; D gene unclear. Looked up from germline, CDR1 is SGHDT and CDR2 is YYEEEE. V gave up 4 bases and J gave up 4 bases, with 14 bases separating them. The CDR3 covers 14 residues. DNA of the CDR3: TGTGCCAGCAGCCGTCCGTTGGAGAGCACTGAAGCTTTCTTT. Translating it yields CASSRPLESTEAFF.

V usage is TRBV12-1 and J usage is TRBJ2-1; the D call TRBD2 from the table was never checked on the DNA. TRBV12-1 is described as a pseudogene. There are 16 residues in the CDR3. Written as DNA, the CDR3 is TGTGCCAGCAGCGATTATAGCGGGGGGGCCTACAATGAGCAGTTCTTC. Encoded protein: CASSDYSGGAYNEQFF.

J is TRBJ2-5 and V is TRBV5-6, with 7 bases matching TRBD1. The CDR3 has 15 amino acids. V gave up 2 bases and J gave up 2 bases; unmatched junction bases: 6. Germline-derived CDR1 and CDR2 are SGHDT and YYEEEE. CDR3 sequence reads: CASSFPGQPQETQYF. The DNA of the CDR3 is TGTGCCAGCAGCTTCCCGGGACAGCCTCAAGAGACCCAGTACTTC.